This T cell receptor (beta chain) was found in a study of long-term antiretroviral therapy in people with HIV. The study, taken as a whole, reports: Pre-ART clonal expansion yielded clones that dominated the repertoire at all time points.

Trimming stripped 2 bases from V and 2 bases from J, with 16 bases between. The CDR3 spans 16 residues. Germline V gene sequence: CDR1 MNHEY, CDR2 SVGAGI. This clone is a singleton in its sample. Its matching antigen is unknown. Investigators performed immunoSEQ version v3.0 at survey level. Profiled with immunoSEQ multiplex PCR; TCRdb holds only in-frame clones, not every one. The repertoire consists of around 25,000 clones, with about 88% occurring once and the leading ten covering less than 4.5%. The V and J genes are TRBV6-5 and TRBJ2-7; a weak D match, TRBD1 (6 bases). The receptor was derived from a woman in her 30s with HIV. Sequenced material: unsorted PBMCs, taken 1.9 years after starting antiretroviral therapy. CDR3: CASSYPLTGATYEQYF. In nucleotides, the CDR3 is TGTGCCAGCAGTTACCCTCTGACAGGAGCTACCTACGAGCAGTACTTC.